This passage covers 18 T cell receptor beta chains from one sample sequenced in a study of T cell repertoires in cytomegalovirus infection. TCRdb reanalysed the reads using MiXCR and keeps one entry per CDR3 protein. Among around 740,000 distinct CDR3 sequences, 35% were seen once, and the ten largest hold about 2.8%. Sequencing was carried out using PBMCs. The source is a human donor in good health (CMV status not recorded). Some clones in this sample may be carry-over from other donors' samples.

V and J are TRBV20-1 and TRBJ2-5, with D uncertain. The V gene lost 6 bases and the J gene lost 0 bases, with 11 bases spanning the gap. CDR3 length: 13 amino acids. Germline CDR1 and CDR2: DFQATT and SNEGSKA (reference sequence). The CDR3: CSAPMGHQETQYF. For the CDR3, the DNA is TGCAGTGCCCCAATGGGCCACCAAGAGACCCAGTACTTC.

A few counts support this clonotype. The CDR3 region is CASSFGAGGLVVTGELFF. The CDR3 DNA sequence: TGTGCCAGCAGCTTCGGGGCGGGGGGACTAGTCGTCACCGGGGAGCTGTTTTTT. The rearrangement joins TRBV7-2 to TRBJ2-2, with TRBD2 matching 8 bases. The CDR3 contains 18 residues. V dropped 3 bases and J dropped 4; count of bases not matched to a gene: 13. Germline V gives CDR1 SGHTA, CDR2 FQGNSA.

This rearrangement joins TRBV15 to TRBJ1-2; D perhaps matches TRBD1 (5 bases). The CDR3 is made up of 14 amino acids. The germline V gene has CDR1 LNHNV and CDR2 YYDKDF (reference sequence). V lost 3 bases, J lost 7 bases, and 15 bases lay in between. CDR3 sequence (DNA): TGTGCCACCAGCAGTCGGGGCGGCGTAACTGGCTACACCTTC. The encoded protein is CATSSRGGVTGYTF.

The V call is TRBV5-1, the J call TRBJ2-7; D may be TRBD1 (5 bases). The CDR3 has 14 amino acids. Germline V gene lookup returns CDR1 SGHRS and CDR2 YFSETQ. Trimming left V 2 bases short and J 3 bases short, with 12 bases between. The CDR3 DNA follows: TGCGCCAGCAGCTTCATGGACAAGAGCTACGAGCAGTACTTC. Amino acids: CASSFMDKSYEQYF. The whole variable domain, filled in from reference TRBV5-1 and TRBJ2-7, reads KAGVTQTPRYLIKTRGQQVTLSCSPISGHRSVSWYQQTPGQGLQFLFEYFSETQRNKGNFPGRFSGRQFSNSRSEMNVSTLELGDSALYLCASSFMDKSYEQYFGPGTRLTVT.

There are a few counts of this clonotype. This sequence joins TRBV19 and TRBJ2-1; TRBD2 matches at 15 bases. The CDR3 is 18 residues long. Germline CDR1 reads LNHDA; CDR2 reads SQIVND (reference sequence). V shed 3 bases, J shed 6 bases, and the junction held 9 bases outside the gene matches. For the CDR3, the DNA is TGTGCCAGTAGTATGTATTCGGGACTAGCGGGGGGCCTCAATGAGCAGTTCTTC. It specifies CASSMYSGLAGGLNEQFF.

This clonotype was detected only a few times. This chain uses TRBV29-1 with TRBJ1-6, with no clear D. The length of the CDR3 is 15 residues. The V gene lost 7 bases and the J gene lost 8 bases, with 21 bases spanning the gap. Germline lookup yields CDR1 SQVTM and CDR2 ANQGSEA. This CDR3 is CSASDTSLRYSPLHF. The CDR3 DNA is TGCAGCGCGTCAGACACCTCACTCCGGTATTCACCCCTCCACTTT.

As regards this clonotype: One junction end disagrees with the germline gene, perhaps due to a read error. The chain combines TRBV5-5 with TRBJ1-5, with D tentatively TRBD1 (5 bases). Germline assignment: CDR1 SGHKS and CDR2 YYEKEE (reference sequence). The CDR3 runs 16 residues. CDR3 protein: CASSFSQGGKNQSQHF. CDR3 DNA sequence: TGTGCCAGCAGCTTTAGTCAGGGAGGGAAGAATCAGTCCCAGCATTTT. The variable domain in full, with the rest retrieved from reference TRBV5-5 and TRBJ1-5, is DAGVTQSPTHLIKTRGQQVTLRCSPISGHKSVSWYQQVLGQGPQFIFQYYEKEERGRGNFPDRFSARQFPNYSSELNVNALLLGDSALYLCASSFSQGGKNQSQHFGDGTRLSIL.

This clonotype was seen repeatedly, ten times or more. The chain uses TRBV27 and TRBJ1-1; D gene ambiguous. V was cut by 1 base and J by 0 bases, with 6 bases left in between. The CDR3 covers 14 residues. Germline V lookup: CDR1 MNHEY, CDR2 SMNVEV (reference sequence). The DNA of the CDR3 is TGTGCCAGCAGTTTATATTCCATGAACACTGAAGCTTTCTTT. The encoded protein is CASSLYSMNTEAFF.

This clonotype appeared many times. The chain employs TRBV30 and TRBJ2-1; tentatively, D is TRBD1 (5 bases). V gave up 0 bases and J gave up 5 bases, with 14 bases separating them. The CDR3 loop spans 15 amino acids. Per germline, CDR1 GTSNPN and CDR2 SVGIG (reference sequence). The chain's CDR3 is CAWSVTQGTHNEQFF. CDR3 coding DNA: TGTGCCTGGAGTGTAACGCAGGGTACCCACAATGAGCAGTTCTTC.

The table lists this clonotype with a few counts. The V and J genes are TRBV5-1 and TRBJ1-2; D gene ambiguous. This CDR3 spans 14 amino acids. From germline, CDR1 is SGHRS and CDR2 YFSETQ. Deletions cut 7 bases from V and 3 bases from J, with 16 bases between. CDR3 sequence: CASRPAVGDYGYTF. DNA of the CDR3: TGCGCCAGCCGCCCAGCAGTCGGGGACTATGGCTACACCTTC.

Details on this clonotype: Compared with germline, one end of the junction differs, possibly owing to a read error. J is TRBJ2-2 and V is TRBV19; D assignment may be TRBD1 or TRBD2 (5 bases each). Germline CDR1 is LNHDA and CDR2 is SQIVND (reference sequence). The CDR3 is 14 residues long. CDR3: CASTGRGDTWELFF. CDR3 bases: TGTGCCAGTACAGGCCGGGGCGACACCTGGGAGCTGTTTTTT. The entire variable domain, with the rest obtained from reference TRBV19 and TRBJ2-2, is as follows: DGGITQSPKYLFRKEGQNVTLSCEQNLNHDAMYWYRQDPGQGLRLIYYSQIVNDFQKGDIAEGYSVSREKKESFPLTVTSAQKNPTAFYLCASTGRGDTWELFFGEGSRLTVL.

The chain has TRBV19 and TRBJ1-1, with D possibly TRBD1 on 6 matching bases. The V gene lost 4 bases and the J gene lost 2 bases, with 14 bases spanning the gap. Germline V gene lookup returns CDR1 LNHDA and CDR2 SQIVND (reference sequence). CDR3 length: 15 amino acids. CDR3 region: CASSTPDRPNTEAFF. CDR3 DNA: TGTGCCAGTAGTACCCCGGACAGACCAAACACTGAAGCTTTCTTT.

V is TRBV19 and J is TRBJ2-3, with D tentatively TRBD2 (6 bases). Germline CDR1 is LNHDA and CDR2 is SQIVND (reference sequence). V was pared by 6 bases and J by 2 bases, with 18 bases between. CDR3 length equals 16 residues. The CDR3 nucleotides are TGTGCCAGTAGCACAAGTAGAGGGACTCTCACAGATACGCAGTATTTT. This codes for CASSTSRGTLTDTQYF.

The chain is built from TRBV7-9 and TRBJ2-5, with 8 bases lining up with TRBD1. The CDR3 contains 17 residues. With 5 bases clipped from V and 4 bases from J, the junction kept 15 bases outside the gene matches. Germline V lookup: CDR1 SEHNR, CDR2 FQNEAQ (reference sequence). CDR3 DNA sequence: TGTGCCAGCAGCCCTCGGACAGGGATCATTTTTGGAGAGACCCAGTACTTC. Its translation is CASSPRTGIIFGETQYF.

This clonotype was seen more than once but under ten times. The V and J genes are TRBV20-1 and TRBJ1-6; 10 bases fit TRBD1. This CDR3 is 14 amino acids long. V shed 7 bases, J shed 10 bases, and the junction held 10 bases outside the gene matches. Per the germline V gene, CDR1 is DFQATT and CDR2 is SNEGSKA (reference sequence). CDR3 sequence reads: CSVMGGTGVSPLHF. As DNA, the CDR3 is TGCAGTGTCATGGGGGGGACAGGGGTCTCACCCCTCCACTTT.

This clonotype occurred once. This chain connects TRBV28 to TRBJ1-1, with D maybe TRBD1 (5 bases). Per germline, CDR1 MDHEN and CDR2 SYDVKM. Trimming cost V 1 base and J 1 base, with 13 bases left between them. The CDR3 is 16 amino acids. This CDR3 is CASSLYSGVRNTEAFF. For the CDR3, the DNA is TGTGCCAGCAGTTTATATTCGGGGGTTAGGAACACTGAAGCTTTCTTT.

V gene TRBV29-1 combines with J gene TRBJ2-7; D unresolved. CDR1 is SQVTM and CDR2 is ANQGSEA in the germline V gene. The CDR3 is 11 residues long. V dropped 3 bases and J dropped 6 bases, with 9 bases sitting between them. The CDR3 bases are TGCAGCGTTGATTGCCGGGCCGAGCAGTACTTC. Protein sequence: CSVDCRAEQYF.

This clonotype was detected many times. The CDR3 coding sequence is TGTGCCAGCAGCGTATCTAGCGGGAGAACCTACAATGAGCAGTTCTTC. Residues: CASSVSSGRTYNEQFF. This chain links TRBV7-2 with TRBJ2-1, with TRBD2 matching over 10 bases. The CDR3 extends over 16 amino acids. After removal of 5 bases from V and 2 bases from J, the junction contained 6 bases not matched to a gene. Looked up from germline, CDR1 is SGHTA and CDR2 is FQGNSA.